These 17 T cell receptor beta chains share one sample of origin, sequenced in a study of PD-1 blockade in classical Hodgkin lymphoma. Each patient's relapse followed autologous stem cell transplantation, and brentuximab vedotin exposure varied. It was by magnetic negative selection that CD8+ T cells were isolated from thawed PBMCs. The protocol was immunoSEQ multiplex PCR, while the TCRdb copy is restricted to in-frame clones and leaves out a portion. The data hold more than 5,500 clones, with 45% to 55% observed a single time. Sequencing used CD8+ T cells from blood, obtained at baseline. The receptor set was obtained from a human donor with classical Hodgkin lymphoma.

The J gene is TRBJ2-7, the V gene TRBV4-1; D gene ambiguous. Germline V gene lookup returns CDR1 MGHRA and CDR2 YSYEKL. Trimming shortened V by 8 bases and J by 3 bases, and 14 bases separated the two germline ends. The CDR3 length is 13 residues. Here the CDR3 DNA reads TGCGCCAGCGCTCTGATAAGGGACTACGAGCAGTACTTC. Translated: CASALIRDYEQYF.

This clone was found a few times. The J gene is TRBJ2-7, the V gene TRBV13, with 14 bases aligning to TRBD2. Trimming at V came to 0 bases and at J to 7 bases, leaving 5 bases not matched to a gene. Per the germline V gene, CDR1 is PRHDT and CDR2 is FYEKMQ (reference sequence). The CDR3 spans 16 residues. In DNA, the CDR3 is TGTGCCAGCAGCTTAGGCCGACTAGCGGGAGGGCCTGAGCAGTACTTC. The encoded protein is CASSLGRLAGGPEQYF.

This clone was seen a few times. The CDR3 nucleotides are TGCGCCAGCAGCCAAGTGGGTAGCGGGAGGTACGAGCAGTACTTC. It translates to CASSQVGSGRYEQYF. The V and J genes are TRBV4-1 and TRBJ2-7; TRBD2 matches at 10 bases. J gave up 4 bases and V 1 base, and 4 bases lay outside the gene matches. The CDR3 has 15 amino acids. Germline assignment: CDR1 MGHRA and CDR2 YSYEKL.

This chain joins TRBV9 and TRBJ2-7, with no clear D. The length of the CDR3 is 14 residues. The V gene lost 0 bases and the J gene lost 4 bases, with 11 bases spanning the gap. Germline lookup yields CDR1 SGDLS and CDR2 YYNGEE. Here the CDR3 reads CASSVGAGSYEQYF. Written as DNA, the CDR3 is TGTGCCAGCAGCGTAGGGGCAGGAAGTTACGAGCAGTACTTC.

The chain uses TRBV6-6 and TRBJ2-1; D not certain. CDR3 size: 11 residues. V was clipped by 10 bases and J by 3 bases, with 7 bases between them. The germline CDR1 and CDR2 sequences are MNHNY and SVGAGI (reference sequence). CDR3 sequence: CATNGYNEQFF. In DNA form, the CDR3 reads TGTGCCACCAATGGCTACAATGAGCAGTTCTTC.

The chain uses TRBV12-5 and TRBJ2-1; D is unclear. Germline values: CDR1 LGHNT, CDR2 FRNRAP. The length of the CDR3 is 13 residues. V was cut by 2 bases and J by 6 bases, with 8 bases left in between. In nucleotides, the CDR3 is TGTGCTAGTGGTTTGTGGGGTACCAATGAGCAGTTCTTC. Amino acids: CASGLWGTNEQFF.

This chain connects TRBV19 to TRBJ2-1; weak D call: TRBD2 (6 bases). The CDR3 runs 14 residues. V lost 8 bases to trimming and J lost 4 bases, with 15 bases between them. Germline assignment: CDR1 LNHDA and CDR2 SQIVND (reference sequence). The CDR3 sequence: CASGSGLVYNEQFF. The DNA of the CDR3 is TGTGCCAGTGGGTCGGGACTCGTATACAATGAGCAGTTCTTC.

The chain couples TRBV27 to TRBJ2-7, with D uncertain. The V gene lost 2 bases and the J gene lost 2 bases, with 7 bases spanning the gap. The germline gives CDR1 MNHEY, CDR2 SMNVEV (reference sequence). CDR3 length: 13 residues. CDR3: CASSLERTYEQYF. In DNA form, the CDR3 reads TGTGCCAGCAGTTTAGAGCGCACCTACGAGCAGTACTTC.

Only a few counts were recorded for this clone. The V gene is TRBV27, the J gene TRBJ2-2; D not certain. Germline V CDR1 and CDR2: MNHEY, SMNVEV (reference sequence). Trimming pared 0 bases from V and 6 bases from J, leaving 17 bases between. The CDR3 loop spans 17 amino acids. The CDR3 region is CASSLSAHLDVPGELFF. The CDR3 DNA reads TGTGCCAGCAGTTTATCGGCTCATCTAGATGTGCCCGGGGAGCTGTTTTTT.

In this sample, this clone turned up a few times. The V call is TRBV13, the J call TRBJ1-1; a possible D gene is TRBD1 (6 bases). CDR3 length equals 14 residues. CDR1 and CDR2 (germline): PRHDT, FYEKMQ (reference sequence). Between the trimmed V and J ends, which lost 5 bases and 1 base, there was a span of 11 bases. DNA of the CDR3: TGTGCCAGCAGCCCCGGGACAAGGAACACTGAAGCTTTCTTT. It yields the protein CASSPGTRNTEAFF.

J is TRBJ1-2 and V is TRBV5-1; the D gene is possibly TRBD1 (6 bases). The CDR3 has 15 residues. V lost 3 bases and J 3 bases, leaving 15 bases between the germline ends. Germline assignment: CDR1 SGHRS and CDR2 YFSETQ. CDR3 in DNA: TGCGCCAGCAGCTGGGGTCAGGGGCCGGACTATGGCTACACCTTC. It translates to CASSWGQGPDYGYTF.

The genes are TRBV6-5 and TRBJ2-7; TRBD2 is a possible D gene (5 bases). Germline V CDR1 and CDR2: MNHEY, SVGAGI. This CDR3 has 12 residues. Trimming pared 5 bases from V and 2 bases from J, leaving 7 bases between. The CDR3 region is CASSPGAYEQYF. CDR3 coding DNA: TGTGCCAGCAGTCCCGGGGCCTACGAGCAGTACTTC.

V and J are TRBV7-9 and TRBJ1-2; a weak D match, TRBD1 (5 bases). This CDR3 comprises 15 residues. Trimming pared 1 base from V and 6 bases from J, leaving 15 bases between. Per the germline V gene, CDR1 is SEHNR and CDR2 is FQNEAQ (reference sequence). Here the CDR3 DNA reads TGTGCCAGCAGCTTAGTTATAGGGGAGTCTCATGGCTACACCTTC. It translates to CASSLVIGESHGYTF.

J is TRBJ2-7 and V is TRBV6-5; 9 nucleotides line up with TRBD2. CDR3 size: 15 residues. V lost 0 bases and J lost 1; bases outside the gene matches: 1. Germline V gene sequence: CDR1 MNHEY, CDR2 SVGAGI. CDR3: CASSYSSGGSYEQYF. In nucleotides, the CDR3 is TGTGCCAGCAGTTACTCTAGCGGGGGATCCTACGAGCAGTACTTC.

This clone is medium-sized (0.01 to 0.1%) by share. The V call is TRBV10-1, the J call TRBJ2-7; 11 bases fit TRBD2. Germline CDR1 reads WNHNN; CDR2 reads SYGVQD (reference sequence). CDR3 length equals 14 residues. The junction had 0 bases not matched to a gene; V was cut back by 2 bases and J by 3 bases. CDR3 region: CASSEGTSGYEQYF. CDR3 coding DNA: TGCGCCAGCAGTGAGGGGACTAGCGGCTACGAGCAGTACTTC.

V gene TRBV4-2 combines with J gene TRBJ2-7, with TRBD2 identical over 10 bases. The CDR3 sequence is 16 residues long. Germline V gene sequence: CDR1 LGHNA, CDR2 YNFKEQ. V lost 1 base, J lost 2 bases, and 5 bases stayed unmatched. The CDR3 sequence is CASSQGVTSGTYEQYF. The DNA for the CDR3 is TGTGCCAGCAGCCAAGGTGTAACTAGCGGGACCTACGAGCAGTACTTC.

In nucleotides, the CDR3 is TGTGCCAGCAGTTTTAGGGTGCACTCCTACGAGCAGTACTTC. Its protein is CASSFRVHSYEQYF. The rearrangement joins TRBV28 to TRBJ2-7, with D unclear. This CDR3 spans 14 amino acids. Per germline, CDR1 MDHEN and CDR2 SYDVKM. The ends were cut back, 3 bases at V and 0 bases at J, with 9 bases in the middle.